The 27 T cell receptor beta chains in this list originate from one sample, sequenced in a study of patients and donors after allogeneic stem cell transplantation. TCRdb itself ran the RT-PCR reads through MiXCR, one entry per CDR3 protein. The sample shows 8,000 to 10,000 distinct CDR3 sequences, more than 4.5% of them seen only once. Sequenced: blood, either unsorted or a sorted T cell fraction (not recorded which). The receptors here all came from a human donor who was either an allogeneic HSCT recipient or a stem cell or donor lymphocyte infusion donor (not recorded which). It is not recorded whose cells these are; they may come from a transplant donor.

This clonotype was detected a few times. This rearrangement joins TRBV5-4 to TRBJ1-2; weak D call: TRBD1 (6 bases). CDR3 size: 13 residues. V was trimmed by 1 base and J by 5 bases, leaving 9 bases between them. Germline CDR1 and CDR2: SGHNT and YYREEE (reference sequence). The CDR3 bases are TGTGCCAGCAGCTTGCAGGGGTCATATGGCTACACCTTC. Its protein product is CASSLQGSYGYTF.

This clonotype was observed at least ten times. V is TRBV3-1 and J is TRBJ2-2, with 13 bases matching TRBD2. Trimming at V came to 4 bases and at J to 4 bases, leaving 0 bases not matched to a gene. CDR1 is LGHDT, CDR2 YNNKEL, per germline (reference sequence). The CDR3 totals 15 residues. The CDR3 coding sequence is TGTGCCAGCAGCCGGACTAGCGGGAGCACCGGGGAGCTGTTTTTT. This encodes CASSRTSGSTGELFF.

This clonotype showed up many times. This CDR3 is CSVEDCAGSTEAFF. CDR3 bases: TGCAGCGTTGAAGATTGCGCGGGGAGCACTGAAGCTTTCTTT. The chain combines TRBV29-1 with TRBJ1-1; D gene ambiguous. The CDR3 runs 14 residues. The V end was cut by 0 bases, the J end by 4 bases, with 12 bases between. The germline V gene has CDR1 SQVTM and CDR2 ANQGSEA. Complete variable domain (other parts from reference TRBV29-1 and TRBJ1-1): SAVISQKPSRDICQRGTSLTIQCQVDSQVTMMFWYRQQPGQSLTLIATANQGSEATYESGFVIDKFPISRPNLTFSTLTVSNMSPEDSSIYLCSVEDCAGSTEAFFGQGTRLTVV.

V is TRBV18 and J is TRBJ2-7; 15 nucleotides align to TRBD2. This CDR3 has 16 amino acids. The germline V gene encodes CDR1 KGHSH and CDR2 LQKENI. V gave up 0 bases and J gave up 7 bases; unmatched junction bases: 4. The CDR3 protein is CASSPPGLAGGEEQYF. Here the CDR3 DNA reads TGTGCCAGCTCACCACCCGGACTAGCGGGAGGGGAGGAGCAGTACTTC.

This clonotype appeared many times. The chain couples TRBV7-6 to TRBJ2-7; 7 nucleotides agree with TRBD1. This CDR3 spans 14 amino acids. The V gene end was trimmed by 5 bases and the J gene end by 3 bases; junction bases not matched to a gene: 7. In germline, CDR1 is SGHVS, CDR2 FNYEAQ. The CDR3 is CASSPGTALYEQYF. In DNA, the CDR3 is TGTGCCAGCAGCCCCGGGACAGCCCTCTACGAGCAGTACTTC.

The sample holds many counts of this clonotype. The chain links TRBV20-1 to TRBJ2-5, with D perhaps matching TRBD2 (6 bases). Germline values: CDR1 DFQATT, CDR2 SNEGSKA (reference sequence). The CDR3 length is 12 residues. The CDR3 bases are TGCAGCGCCCTCGGGAGAGTGGAGACCCAGTACTTC. It codes for CSALGRVETQYF.

CDR3 DNA sequence: TGCAGTGCTAGAAAGCGCGCAAGCTCCTACAATGAGCAGTTCTTC. It encodes CSARKRASSYNEQFF. The chain uses TRBV20-1 and TRBJ2-1, with D uncertain. Trimming pared 2 bases from V and 0 bases from J, leaving 11 bases between. The CDR3 extends over 15 amino acids. Looked up from germline, CDR1 is DFQATT and CDR2 is SNEGSKA (reference sequence).

This clonotype was seen ten or more times. This chain links TRBV20-1 with TRBJ1-4; a weak D match, TRBD1 (5 bases). Trimming shortened V by 5 bases and J by 10 bases, and 14 bases separated the two germline ends. Per the germline V gene, CDR1 is DFQATT and CDR2 is SNEGSKA (reference sequence). The CDR3 has 12 residues. The CDR3 region is CSAGRAVGKLFF. The CDR3 DNA follows: TGCAGTGCTGGCAGGGCCGTAGGAAAACTGTTTTTT.

J is TRBJ2-2 and V is TRBV9; D might be TRBD1 (6 bases). The CDR3 is 17 amino acids. The germline gives CDR1 SGDLS, CDR2 YYNGEE. Trimming cost V 4 bases and J 0 bases, with 16 bases left between them. In nucleotides, the CDR3 is TGTGCCAGCAGCCCTCCTGACAGGATTACGAACACCGGGGAGCTGTTTTTT. Residues: CASSPPDRITNTGELFF.

This clonotype was detected many times. The chain uses TRBV28 and TRBJ2-7; no reliable D call. Trimming took 8 bases from V and 2 from J, leaving 7 bases between them. Germline V CDR1 and CDR2: MDHEN, SYDVKM. There are 11 residues in the CDR3. CDR3 in DNA: TGTGCCAGCCACAGTACCTACGAGCAGTACTTC. Its translation: CASHSTYEQYF.

The rearrangement links TRBV25-1 to TRBJ2-1; D unresolved. Germline CDR1 reads MGHDK; CDR2 reads SYGVNS. The V gene lost 4 bases and the J gene lost 9 bases, with 25 bases spanning the gap. The CDR3 spans 17 residues. The CDR3 bases are TGTGCCAGCAGTGCTCTAGTGGGAACTATGGCATCTTCTGAGCAGTTCTTC. It encodes CASSALVGTMASSEQFF.

This clonotype was counted ten times or more. The chain is built from TRBV6-2 or TRBV6-3 and TRBJ2-7, with 13 bases identical to TRBD2. The germline gives CDR1 MNHEY, CDR2 SVGEGT. V lost 5 bases and J lost 7; bases outside the gene matches: 5. The CDR3 runs 14 residues. The CDR3: CASSRLAGGLEQYF. CDR3 DNA sequence: TGTGCCAGCAGTCGACTAGCGGGAGGTTTGGAGCAGTACTTC.

The CDR3 here is CSAGGVGNSLNQPQHF. The CDR3 region has the DNA TGCAGTGCCGGCGGGGTCGGGAATAGCCTCAATCAGCCCCAGCATTTT. J is TRBJ1-5 and V is TRBV20-1; D is uncertain. Germline CDR1 is DFQATT and CDR2 is SNEGSKA (reference sequence). Trimming took off 6 bases at V and 3 bases at J, with 21 bases between the two ends. There are 16 residues in the CDR3.

The sample holds many counts of this clonotype. This rearrangement joins TRBV20-1 to TRBJ1-4; D not certain. CDR3 size: 17 residues. The germline V gene encodes CDR1 DFQATT and CDR2 SNEGSKA (reference sequence). V was trimmed by 5 bases and J by 3 bases, leaving 22 bases between them. CDR3 sequence: CSARDGIQNAANEKLFF. CDR3 sequence (DNA): TGCAGTGCTCGTGACGGGATTCAGAACGCGGCTAATGAAAAACTGTTTTTT.

This clonotype appeared many times. The chain is built from TRBV20-1 and TRBJ2-7, with D perhaps assigned TRBD1 or TRBD2 (6 bases each). Germline V gene data show CDR1 as DFQATT and CDR2 as SNEGSKA (reference sequence). V lost 7 bases and J lost 0, with 10 bases in between. The CDR3 has 12 amino acids. The CDR3 nucleotides read TGCAGTGGGGGGGCCTCCTCCTACGAGCAGTACTTC. Protein: CSGGASSYEQYF.

The sample holds a few counts of this clonotype. The genes are TRBV6-5 and TRBJ2-5; 10 nucleotides line up with TRBD1. This CDR3 contains 14 residues. The J segment lost 4 bases and the V segment lost 2 bases, leaving 1 base of the junction unmatched. Germline lookup yields CDR1 MNHEY and CDR2 SVGAGI. The CDR3 bases are TGTGCCAGCAGTTACCGGACAGGGGGAGAGACCCAGTACTTC. This translates into CASSYRTGGETQYF.

This clonotype was seen a handful of times. The gene calls are TRBV3-1 and TRBJ2-2; D remains unclear. This CDR3 is built from 20 residues. Germline V CDR1 and CDR2: LGHDT, YNNKEL (reference sequence). V gave up 4 bases and J gave up 0 bases, with 24 bases separating them. CDR3 loop: CASSRAIGSRKTSNTGELFF. CDR3 sequence (DNA): TGTGCCAGCAGCCGAGCCATCGGTAGCCGGAAGACATCGAACACCGGGGAGCTGTTTTTT.

By share, this clonotype ranks as medium-sized. The gene calls are TRBV3-1 and TRBJ2-7; 7 nucleotides line up with TRBD1. Germline V gives CDR1 LGHDT, CDR2 YNNKEL (reference sequence). The CDR3 has 14 residues. V was clipped by 4 bases and J by 5 bases; unmatched bases: 8. CDR3 residues: CASSLRQGRNEQYF. CDR3 coding DNA: TGTGCCAGCAGCCTCAGACAGGGAAGGAACGAGCAGTACTTC.

This clonotype is classed as medium-sized (0.01 to 0.1%). The rearrangement joins TRBV12-3 or TRBV12-4 to TRBJ2-1, with 7 bases that match TRBD2. The CDR3 has 16 amino acids. Germline trimming cut 6 bases from V and 4 bases from J; bases unmatched to any gene: 12. In nucleotides, the CDR3 is TGTGCCAGCAGCGAAATAGGGAGGGGACTTTACAATGAGCAGTTCTTC. Translating it yields CASSEIGRGLYNEQFF.

In this sample, this clonotype turned up many times. The CDR3 loop is CASSSGITRTDTQYF. CDR3 in DNA: TGTGCCAGCAGTTCCGGTATCACTCGCACAGATACGCAGTATTTT. The V gene is TRBV6-2 or TRBV6-3, the J gene TRBJ2-3, with no clear D. The V and J ends lost 4 bases and 1 base respectively, with 12 bases between them. The CDR3 is 15 residues long. The germline V gene encodes CDR1 MNHEY and CDR2 SVGEGT.

This clonotype was seen many times. The chain links TRBV6-1 to TRBJ1-1; D ambiguous. V lost 4 bases, J lost 2 bases, and 8 bases lay in between. The CDR3 length is 13 residues. Germline values: CDR1 MNHNS, CDR2 SASEGT. The chain's CDR3 is CASSVQKNTEAFF. The CDR3 DNA reads as TGTGCCAGCAGTGTACAGAAAAACACTGAAGCTTTCTTT.

In its sample, this clonotype is medium-sized. The rearrangement links TRBV6-5 to TRBJ1-5; 8 nucleotides agree with TRBD1. The junction had 7 bases not matched to a gene; V was cut back by 3 bases and J by 9 bases. CDR3 length: 14 residues. The germline V gene has CDR1 MNHEY and CDR2 SVGAGI. The DNA of the CDR3 is TGTGCCAGCAGTTATAAACAGGGGGGAAGGCCCCAGCATTTT. Its translation is CASSYKQGGRPQHF.

This clonotype was picked up many times. The rearrangement uses TRBV5-4 and TRBJ2-3; D is unresolved. The CDR3 covers 16 residues. The V gene lost 3 bases and the J gene lost 1 base, with 15 bases spanning the gap. CDR1 is SGHNT and CDR2 is YYREEE in the germline V gene (reference sequence). CDR3 sequence (DNA): TGTGCCAGCAGCTCTTACCTGTTGGGTCGCACAGATACGCAGTATTTT. As protein: CASSSYLLGRTDTQYF.

The chain employs TRBV20-1 and TRBJ2-1; D may match TRBD1 or TRBD2 (6 bases each). The CDR3 has 14 residues. Germline loops: CDR1 DFQATT, CDR2 SNEGSKA (reference sequence). V was pared by 5 bases and J by 2 bases, with 13 bases between. For the CDR3, the DNA is TGCAGTGCTCATAACGGGGGCCCCTACAATGAGCAGTTCTTC. Its protein product is CSAHNGGPYNEQFF.

This clonotype was counted many times. This sequence joins TRBV5-6 and TRBJ2-4; possible D gene TRBD1, 6 bases. The V and J ends lost 3 bases and 6 bases respectively, with 13 bases between them. This CDR3 contains 14 residues. Germline V CDR1 and CDR2: SGHDT, YYEEEE. CDR3 in DNA: TGTGCCAGCAGCTCGTCAGGGGCTAGAAACATTCAGTACTTC. Translation gives CASSSSGARNIQYF.

The chain carries TRBV30 and TRBJ2-6, with TRBD1 as a possible D gene (5 bases). CDR1 and CDR2 (germline): GTSNPN, SVGIG (reference sequence). Trimming stripped 4 bases from V and 2 bases from J, with 12 bases between. The CDR3 extends over 15 amino acids. CDR3 sequence: CAWTLQGTGANVLTF. The CDR3 region has the DNA TGTGCCTGGACTCTCCAGGGTACTGGGGCCAACGTCCTGACTTTC.

The chain recombines TRBV18 with TRBJ2-7; 10 bases are shared with TRBD1. The CDR3 is 15 residues long. Germline lookup yields CDR1 KGHSH and CDR2 LQKENI. The V gene end was trimmed by 3 bases and the J gene end by 3 bases; junction bases not matched to a gene: 5. CDR3 amino acids: CASSPAGTGDYEQYF. In nucleotides, the CDR3 is TGTGCCAGCTCACCCGCCGGGACAGGGGACTACGAGCAGTACTTC.